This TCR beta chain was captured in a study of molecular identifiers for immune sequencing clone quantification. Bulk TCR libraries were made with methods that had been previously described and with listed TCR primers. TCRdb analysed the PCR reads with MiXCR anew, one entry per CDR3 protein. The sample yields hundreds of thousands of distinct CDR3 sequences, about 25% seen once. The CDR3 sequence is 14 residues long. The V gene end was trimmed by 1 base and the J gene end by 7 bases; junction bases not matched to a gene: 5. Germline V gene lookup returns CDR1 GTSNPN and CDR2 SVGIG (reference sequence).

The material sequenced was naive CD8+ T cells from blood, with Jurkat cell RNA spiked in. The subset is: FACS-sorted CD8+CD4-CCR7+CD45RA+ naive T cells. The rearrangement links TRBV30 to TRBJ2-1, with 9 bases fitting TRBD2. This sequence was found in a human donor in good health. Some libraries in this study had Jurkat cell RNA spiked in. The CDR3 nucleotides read TGTGCCTGGAGTGAAGCGGGAGGAGGAAATGAGCAGTTCTTC. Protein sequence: CAWSEAGGGNEQFF.